The 31 T cell receptor beta chains in this list originate from one sample, sequenced in a study of CD8+ T cells in alopecia areata. Isolated RNA was reverse transcribed into cDNA used as the sequencing template. TCRdb keeps only in-frame clones here, not all; method: immunoSEQ multiplex PCR. The sample lists approximately 100,000 clones, under 90% seen once, with 11% in the top ten. Sample treatment: oral pan-JAK inhibitor, 5-10 mg twice daily. The sequenced sample was CD8+ T cells sorted from blood, obtained at approximately week 30, from a patient treated with tofacitinib. The receptors were sampled from a human donor with alopecia areata.

V and J are TRBV9 and TRBJ1-1; D is uncertain. The V gene's germline CDR1 is SGDLS and CDR2 YYNGEE. This CDR3 comprises 15 residues. V lost 0 bases, J lost 0 bases, and 9 bases lay in between. The CDR3 loop reads CASSVEVTLNTEAFF. The CDR3 bases are TGTGCCAGCAGCGTAGAGGTAACCCTGAACACTGAAGCTTTCTTT.

This chain uses TRBV19 with TRBJ2-1, with 8 bases lining up with TRBD1. The V gene end was trimmed by 9 bases and the J gene end by 7 bases; junction bases not matched to a gene: 14. The CDR3 contains 15 residues. Looked up from germline, CDR1 is LNHDA and CDR2 is SQIVND (reference sequence). CDR3 in amino acids: CASCVGQGRKNEQFF. As DNA, the CDR3 is TGTGCCAGCTGCGTTGGACAGGGAAGAAAGAATGAGCAGTTCTTC.

The chain recombines TRBV27 with TRBJ2-7; possible D gene TRBD2, 6 bases. V was cut by 0 bases and J by 2 bases, with 14 bases left in between. CDR3 size: 16 residues. The germline CDR1 and CDR2 sequences are MNHEY and SMNVEV (reference sequence). CDR3 region: CASSLSETSRTYEQYF. Here the CDR3 DNA reads TGTGCCAGCAGTTTATCCGAGACTAGTAGGACCTACGAGCAGTACTTC.

The V gene is TRBV28, the J gene TRBJ2-1; TRBD2 might be the D (6 bases). The germline V gene encodes CDR1 MDHEN and CDR2 SYDVKM. V was pared by 10 bases and J by 0 bases, with 10 bases between. The CDR3 covers 13 residues. The CDR3 nucleotides read TGTGCCACCCGACTAGGCTCCTACAATGAGCAGTTCTTC. It translates to CATRLGSYNEQFF. Full variable domain (rest looked up from reference TRBV28 and TRBJ2-1): DVKVTQSSRYLVKRTGEKVFLECVQDMDHENMFWYRQDPGLGLRLIYFSYDVKMKEKGDIPEGYSVSREKKERFSLILESASTNQTSMYLCATRLGSYNEQFFGPGTRLTVL.

V is TRBV27 and J is TRBJ1-2; TRBD1 matches 10 bases. V lost 6 bases to trimming and J lost 10 bases; unmatched junction nucleotides: 8. The CDR3 contains 13 residues. The germline CDR1 and CDR2 sequences are MNHEY and SMNVEV (reference sequence). The CDR3 loop is CASRAGQGDDYTF. The CDR3 DNA follows: TGTGCCAGCAGGGCCGGACAGGGGGATGACTACACCTTC.

The chain links TRBV5-1 to TRBJ2-7; D is unresolved. The V gene lost 0 bases and the J gene lost 5 bases, with 6 bases spanning the gap. The CDR3 spans 12 residues. CDR1 and CDR2 (germline): SGHRS, YFSETQ. The CDR3 is CASSLAGDEQYF. CDR3 in DNA: TGCGCCAGCAGCTTGGCTGGCGACGAGCAGTACTTC.

This chain connects TRBV29-1 to TRBJ2-7; possible D gene TRBD1, 6 bases. The germline V gene has CDR1 SQVTM and CDR2 ANQGSEA. The length of the CDR3 is 14 residues. V was shortened by 2 bases and J by 2 bases, with 13 bases between the two germline ends. CDR3 sequence reads: CSVEPAGVTYEQYF. The CDR3 bases are TGCAGCGTTGAACCGGCAGGGGTAACCTACGAGCAGTACTTC.

The chain joins TRBV28 to TRBJ2-7, with TRBD1 matching over 7 bases. With V trimmed by 5 bases and J by 3 bases, 7 bases remained unmatched. The V gene's germline CDR1 is MDHEN and CDR2 SYDVKM. The CDR3 runs to 14 residues. In DNA, the CDR3 is TGTGCCAGCAGTACCTTGACAGGGTTCTACGAGCAGTACTTC. This sequence encodes CASSTLTGFYEQYF.

With regard to this clone: Other nucleotide sequences in the sample specify the same CDR3. This chain uses TRBV7-9 with TRBJ1-1; the D is unclear. V gave up 2 bases and J gave up 0 bases, with 7 bases separating them. This CDR3 has 14 amino acids. Germline lookup yields CDR1 SEHNR and CDR2 FQNEAQ (reference sequence). CDR3 loop: CASSLSEMNTEAFF. DNA of the CDR3: TGTGCCAGCAGCTTAAGTGAGATGAACACTGAAGCTTTCTTT.

The chain links TRBV5-1 to TRBJ1-3; no reliable D call. The length of the CDR3 is 14 residues. The ends were cut back, 0 bases at V and 3 bases at J, with 7 bases in the middle. Germline CDR1 reads SGHRS; CDR2 reads YFSETQ. CDR3 sequence: CASSLGGNGNTIYF. CDR3 bases: TGCGCCAGCAGCTTGGGAGGGAATGGAAACACCATATATTTT.

The V gene is TRBV13, the J gene TRBJ2-3; no clear D. The germline V gene encodes CDR1 PRHDT and CDR2 FYEKMQ (reference sequence). The CDR3 has 17 amino acids. The V gene lost 5 bases and the J gene lost 2 bases, with 20 bases spanning the gap. CDR3 coding DNA: TGTGCCAGCAGCATATCGACACCCGAAACCTCCACAGATACGCAGTATTTT. It encodes CASSISTPETSTDTQYF.

The chain joins TRBV5-4 to TRBJ2-2, with D perhaps assigned TRBD1 or TRBD2 (5 bases each). Germline CDR1 is SGHNT and CDR2 is YYREEE (reference sequence). V gave up 4 bases and J gave up 7 bases, with 14 bases separating them. The CDR3 sequence is 14 residues long. In DNA form, the CDR3 reads TGTGCCAGCAGCGTACCGGAGAGGGGCGGGGAGCTGTTTTTT. Translated: CASSVPERGGELFF.

The rearrangement links TRBV7-2 to TRBJ2-1; D remains ambiguous. Germline loops: CDR1 SGHTA, CDR2 FQGNSA. The CDR3 is made up of 12 amino acids. The germline V and J ends were trimmed by 1 base and 8 bases, with 6 bases remaining between them. This chain's CDR3 is CASSLVNHEQFF. Here the CDR3 DNA reads TGTGCCAGCAGCTTAGTTAACCATGAGCAGTTCTTC.

V and J are TRBV11-2 and TRBJ2-7, with a weak D call TRBD2 (7 bases). Germline CDR1 reads SGHAT; CDR2 reads FQNNGV. Trimming cost V 3 bases and J 3 bases, with 12 bases left between them. The CDR3 has 14 amino acids. Here the CDR3 DNA reads TGTGCCAGCAGCTTTGGGGGGGCCCTCTACGAGCAGTACTTC. The encoded protein is CASSFGGALYEQYF. The whole variable domain, filled in from reference TRBV11-2 and TRBJ2-7, reads EAGVAQSPRYKIIEKRQSVAFWCNPISGHATLYWYQQILGQGPKLLIQFQNNGVVDDSQLPKDRFSAERLKGVDSTLKIQPAKLEDSAVYLCASSFGGALYEQYFGPGTRLTVT.

The rearrangement joins TRBV5-4 to TRBJ2-7, with a tentative D call TRBD2 (6 bases). The V gene lost 4 bases and the J gene lost 3 bases, with 14 bases spanning the gap. This CDR3 spans 14 amino acids. Germline V gives CDR1 SGHNT, CDR2 YYREEE (reference sequence). The CDR3 sequence is CASSPGLEGYEQYF. CDR3 bases: TGTGCCAGCAGCCCGGGACTTGAAGGCTACGAGCAGTACTTC.

This clone was seen only a few times. The chain uses TRBV29-1 and TRBJ2-7; D remains unclear. Germline loops: CDR1 SQVTM, CDR2 ANQGSEA. Trimming pared 3 bases from V and 4 bases from J, leaving 10 bases between. The length of the CDR3 is 12 residues. CDR3 bases: TGCAGCGTTGAGTCGCCCTTATACGAGCAGTACTTC. Its protein product is CSVESPLYEQYF.

The chain recombines TRBV5-6 with TRBJ1-3; D remains ambiguous. The V gene's germline CDR1 is SGHDT and CDR2 YYEEEE. The V end lost 7 bases, the J end lost 4 bases, and 9 bases lay between the germline ends. CDR3 length equals 12 residues. CDR3 sequence (DNA): TGTGCCAGCTCATCTGGAGGAAACACCATATATTTT. This sequence encodes CASSSGGNTIYF.

The genes are TRBV29-1 and TRBJ2-7; the D gene is possibly TRBD2 (6 bases). V shed 4 bases and J shed 3 bases, with 19 bases lying between them. CDR3 length: 15 residues. Per germline, CDR1 SQVTM and CDR2 ANQGSEA. The CDR3 bases are TGCAGCGTTGTTGTATCGGGACTGGGGAACTACGAGCAGTACTTC. Its protein is CSVVVSGLGNYEQYF.

This chain uses TRBV5-1 with TRBJ2-7; the match to TRBD1 covers 9 bases. The CDR3 sequence is 14 residues long. Germline assignment: CDR1 SGHRS and CDR2 YFSETQ. V shed 3 bases, J shed 3 bases, and the junction held 4 bases outside the gene matches. The CDR3 reads CASSSGQGFYEQYF. The CDR3 DNA follows: TGCGCCAGCAGCTCAGGACAGGGGTTCTACGAGCAGTACTTC.

The chain employs TRBV5-5 and TRBJ2-2; 9 nucleotides align to TRBD2. Trimming removed 0 bases from V and 4 bases from J; junction bases left unmatched: 10. From germline, CDR1 is SGHKS and CDR2 YYEKEE (reference sequence). This CDR3 is 18 amino acids long. CDR3 nucleotides: TGTGCCAGCAGCTTGGTATGGGGGCTAGCGGGACCCACCGGGGAGCTGTTTTTT. Protein sequence: CASSLVWGLAGPTGELFF.

Only a few counts were recorded for this clone. The V gene is TRBV19, the J gene TRBJ2-2; possible D gene TRBD1, 6 bases. Germline CDR1 is LNHDA and CDR2 is SQIVND (reference sequence). V lost 6 bases and J lost 1, with 9 bases in between. The CDR3 spans 14 residues. CDR3 DNA sequence: TGTGCCAGTAGCTTACAGGGGAACACCGGGGAGCTGTTTTTT. Translation: CASSLQGNTGELFF.

The chain recombines TRBV5-4 with TRBJ2-3, with TRBD2 matching 9 bases. V dropped 2 bases and J dropped 5; count of bases not matched to a gene: 6. Per germline, CDR1 SGHNT and CDR2 YYREEE (reference sequence). The CDR3 is made up of 15 amino acids. The CDR3: CASSLVAGERDTQYF. Here the CDR3 DNA reads TGTGCCAGCAGCTTAGTAGCGGGGGAGCGAGATACGCAGTATTTT.

J is TRBJ2-1 and V is TRBV7-9, with TRBD1 as a possible D gene (5 bases). V was shortened by 4 bases and J by 8 bases, with 15 bases between the two germline ends. The CDR3 extends over 14 amino acids. Germline V lookup: CDR1 SEHNR, CDR2 FQNEAQ (reference sequence). The CDR3 bases are TGTGCCAGCAGCTCCCGCAAAGGGGTCCATGAGCAGTTCTTC. Amino acid sequence: CASSSRKGVHEQFF.

The chain combines TRBV27 with TRBJ1-1, with 9 bases aligning to TRBD1. This CDR3 contains 13 residues. The ends lost 1 base at V and 8 bases at J; junction bases unmatched: 2. Germline V gene data show CDR1 as MNHEY and CDR2 as SMNVEV (reference sequence). CDR3 in DNA: TGTGCCAGCAGTTTATATGGGACAGGGGAAGCTTTCTTT. This sequence encodes CASSLYGTGEAFF.

The rearrangement joins TRBV6-1 to TRBJ1-5; TRBD1 matches 8 bases. CDR3 length: 14 residues. With 6 bases clipped from V and 3 bases from J, the junction kept 4 bases outside the gene matches. Germline V gives CDR1 MNHNS, CDR2 SASEGT. CDR3 protein: CASRRDRYNQPQHF. In nucleotides, the CDR3 is TGTGCCAGCAGGAGGGACAGGTACAATCAGCCCCAGCATTTT.

The V gene is TRBV29-1, the J gene TRBJ2-7; 7 nucleotides line up with TRBD1. J gave up 4 bases and V 6 bases, and 3 bases lay outside the gene matches. Germline values: CDR1 SQVTM, CDR2 ANQGSEA. This CDR3 region has 11 residues. The CDR3 reads CSVETGYEQYF. In DNA, the CDR3 is TGCAGCGTGGAGACAGGGTACGAGCAGTACTTC.

A single count supports this clone. The chain is built from TRBV5-1 and TRBJ2-2; 10 bases fit TRBD2. Germline V CDR1 and CDR2: SGHRS, YFSETQ. V shed 1 base, J shed 3 bases, and the junction held 12 bases outside the gene matches. The CDR3 runs 19 residues. CDR3 nucleotides: TGCGCCAGCAGCTTGATTTTAACTAGCGGGACAGGTTACACCGGGGAGCTGTTTTTT. Amino acid sequence: CASSLILTSGTGYTGELFF.

V is TRBV19 and J is TRBJ2-7; either TRBD1 or TRBD2 may supply D (5 bases each). V was pared by 6 bases and J by 5 bases, with 8 bases between. From germline, CDR1 is LNHDA and CDR2 SQIVND (reference sequence). CDR3 length: 11 amino acids. As DNA, the CDR3 is TGTGCCAGTAGCGGGGCAGACGAGCAGTACTTC. Its protein product is CASSGADEQYF.

V is TRBV7-8 and J is TRBJ2-7, with D perhaps being TRBD1 or TRBD2 (6 bases each). The CDR3 runs to 13 residues. Trimming removed 5 bases from V and 3 bases from J, with 11 bases in between. Germline loops: CDR1 SGHVS, CDR2 FQNEAQ. CDR3 DNA sequence: TGTGCCAGCAGCCCCGAGGGGGGCTACGAGCAGTACTTC. It translates to CASSPEGGYEQYF.

The CDR3: CASSFDPGTGDEQYF. The DNA for the CDR3 is TGTGCCAGCAGTTTCGACCCGGGGACAGGGGACGAGCAGTACTTC. The genes are TRBV5-4 and TRBJ2-7, with 10 bases aligning to TRBD1. Per germline, CDR1 SGHNT and CDR2 YYREEE (reference sequence). The CDR3 runs 15 residues. The V gene end was trimmed by 5 bases and the J gene end by 5 bases; junction bases not matched to a gene: 10.

This rearrangement joins TRBV13 to TRBJ1-5; D may be TRBD1 (6 bases). Germline V gene data show CDR1 as PRHDT and CDR2 as FYEKMQ (reference sequence). This CDR3 has 15 amino acids. V shed 4 bases and J shed 3 bases, with 13 bases lying between them. The CDR3 loop is CASSSTGQTNQPQHF. CDR3 in DNA: TGTGCCAGCAGCTCGACAGGACAGACCAATCAGCCCCAGCATTTT. The whole variable domain, filled in from reference TRBV13 and TRBJ1-5, reads AAGVIQSPRHLIKEKRETATLKCYPIPRHDTVYWYQQGPGQDPQFLISFYEKMQSDKGSIPDRFSAQQFSDYHSELNMSSLELGDSALYFCASSSTGQTNQPQHFGDGTRLSIL.